The clone carrying this T cell receptor beta chain came up a few times. This record belongs to a study of T-cell memory formation after mild COVID-19. The CDR3 loop spans 14 amino acids. The germline gives CDR1 MGHRA, CDR2 YSYEKL. Unmatched junction bases numbered 6, after V lost 4 bases and J lost 4 bases. TCRdb re-called the 5' RACE reads with MiXCR, one entry per CDR3 protein. In the table there are about 440,000 distinct CDR3 sequences, around 20% of which are singletons. Sequencing was performed on PBMCs or a T cell subset sorted from them (not recorded which). The sequence came from an adult woman who had mild COVID-19 (a few samples of this study predate the infection). Cell type and time point are not known. The chain is built from TRBV4-1 and TRBJ1-2, with 7 positions matching TRBD1. The CDR3 is CASSPSGTAYGYTF. In DNA, the CDR3 is TGCGCCAGCAGCCCCAGCGGGACAGCCTATGGCTACACCTTC.